Here is one T cell receptor beta chain with its context. The data were obtained in a study of CD8+CD57+ T cells in acquired aplastic anemia. Study as a whole: Yields of DNA that came from sorted CD4+ and CD8+ cells averaged roughly 3.2 ug.

V was pared by 2 bases and J by 8 bases, with 11 bases of the junction left unmatched. Germline CDR1 SNHLY, CDR2 FYNNEI. The CDR3 totals 16 residues. TCR beta VDJ combinations and CDR3 sequences were profiled from genomic DNA. TCRdb used MiXCR to reprocess the reads, holding one entry per CDR3 protein. Counted here are some 240,000 distinct CDR3 sequences, 30% to 35% occurring once; the ten biggest clones make up roughly 1.1%. The J gene is TRBJ2-3, the V gene TRBV2; 9 bases agree with TRBD2. The sample was sorted CD4+, CD8+, or CD8+CD57+ T cells (not recorded which) from PBMCs. The origin of this receptor is a human donor in good health, serving as a control. CDR3 DNA sequence: TGTGCCAGCAGTGAACGGTCTAGCGGGGTTTCAGGTACGCAGTATTTT. Translation gives CASSERSSGVSGTQYF.